This record concerns one T cell receptor beta chain sequence. Antigen: not known. CDR1 SGHTA and CDR2 FQGNSA come from the germline V gene. Unmatched junction bases numbered 4, after V lost 4 bases and J lost 6 bases. The CDR3 sequence is 16 residues long. This sample is part of a study of Ad26.COV2.S vaccination and SARS-CoV-2 variants. On the study more broadly: Intramuscular Ad26.COV2.S at 5x10^10 or 1x10^11 viral particles. Overall study results and limits: Responses of T cells in total may have been underestimated by the TCR breadth and depth analyses.

The data were produced by immunoSEQ multiplex PCR, yet TCRdb's version contains in-frame clones alone and is incomplete. The sample lists some 420,000 clones, approximately 87% occurring once. Treatment indicated: over 15 received Ad26.COV2.S at low or high dose, single or two shots; about 5 received placebo; per-sample allocation not given. The study sampled participants on day 63 after the first vaccine or placebo injection. This receptor was identified in a person between 18 and 65 years old who received the Ad26.COV2.S COVID-19 vaccine or a placebo. Sample: peripheral blood, taken in a trial of Ad26.COV2.S vaccine versus placebo. This sequence joins TRBV7-2 and TRBJ2-2; the match to TRBD2 covers 14 bases. The CDR3 is CASSSRGLAGAGELFF. CDR3 DNA sequence: TGTGCCAGCAGCTCGAGGGGACTAGCGGGGGCCGGGGAGCTGTTTTTT.